The next 27 T cell receptor beta chains were all read from a single sample in a study of blood T cell repertoires in COVID-19 (dated by TCRdb to 2018 to 2021). The library relied on the immunoSEQ multiplex PCR assay. Imported from immuneACCESS, the table was reduced by TCRdb to in-frame sequences with V and J called. These copies leave out some clones; in studies compared against another copy, an unresolved V gene accounts for under half, and the cause of the remainder is not known. This sample is represented by some 340,000 clones; about 87% of them were singletons. In total, the top ten clones hold about 5.2% of the sample. Sequenced input: PBMCs or T cells enriched from blood (not recorded which). The receptors stem from a woman aged 25 to 39 who had recovered from COVID-19.

This chain joins TRBV6-5 and TRBJ1-1, with 9 nucleotides matching TRBD1. Germline trimming cut 7 bases from V and 6 bases from J; bases unmatched to any gene: 12. CDR1 is MNHEY, CDR2 SVGAGI, per germline. The CDR3 runs 15 residues. This chain's CDR3 is CASKQQGQGNSEAFF. For the CDR3, the DNA is TGTGCCAGCAAACAACAAGGACAGGGGAATTCTGAAGCTTTCTTT.

This chain joins TRBV7-3 and TRBJ2-7; maybe TRBD2 (6 bases). Germline V CDR1 and CDR2: SGHTA, FQGTGA. The CDR3 spans 14 residues. The ends were cut back, 1 base at V and 6 bases at J, with 13 bases in the middle. CDR3 nucleotide sequence: TGTGCCAGCAGCTTAAGAGGAGGGACCGGCGAGCAGTACTTC. Encoded protein: CASSLRGGTGEQYF.

The chain uses TRBV6-5 and TRBJ1-2; maybe TRBD1 (6 bases). With 7 bases removed from V and 0 bases from J, the gap between germline ends came to 12 bases. CDR1 is MNHEY, CDR2 SVGAGI, per germline. The length of the CDR3 is 14 residues. The CDR3 region is CASTPGDTNYGYTF. CDR3 sequence (DNA): TGTGCCAGCACCCCAGGGGATACTAACTATGGCTACACCTTC.

The chain carries TRBV5-1 and TRBJ2-1; TRBD2 aligns across 12 bases. The CDR3 is made up of 14 amino acids. The V and J ends lost 4 bases and 7 bases, in that order; junction bases with no gene match: 3. CDR1 and CDR2 from the germline V gene are SGHRS and YFSETQ. CDR3 sequence reads: CASSHGTSGNEQFF. CDR3 DNA sequence: TGCGCCAGCAGCCACGGGACTAGCGGGAATGAGCAGTTCTTC.

This chain joins TRBV5-4 and TRBJ1-4; D perhaps matches TRBD1 (6 bases). V shed 4 bases and J shed 5 bases, with 18 bases lying between them. Looked up from germline, CDR1 is SGHNT and CDR2 is YYREEE (reference sequence). CDR3 length equals 16 residues. CDR3 loop: CASSPGKDRSNEKLFF. The CDR3 coding sequence is TGTGCCAGCAGCCCGGGTAAAGACAGGTCGAATGAAAAACTGTTTTTT.

The chain links TRBV2 to TRBJ2-7, with 10 bases matching TRBD1. There are 14 residues in the CDR3. Germline V gives CDR1 SNHLY, CDR2 FYNNEI. The V segment lost 3 bases and the J segment 4 bases; nucleotides outside the gene matches: 3. The CDR3 DNA is TGTGCCAGCAGTGATGACAGGGGGCGGTACGAGCAGTACTTC. It specifies CASSDDRGRYEQYF.

About this clone itself: The junction departs from germline at one end; a sequencing error may be responsible. This rearrangement joins TRBV30 to TRBJ1-1; D may be TRBD1 (5 bases). Looked up from germline, CDR1 is GTSNPN and CDR2 is SVGIG (reference sequence). The CDR3 is 11 residues long. The CDR3 sequence is CAWSSVGVSLF. The CDR3 DNA reads TGTGCCTGGAGCTCGGTAGGGGTCTCCCTCTTT.

V gene TRBV5-1 combines with J gene TRBJ2-7, with D perhaps matching TRBD2 (5 bases). Trimming shortened V by 4 bases and J by 3 bases, and 14 bases separated the two germline ends. CDR3 length: 14 amino acids. Germline V lookup: CDR1 SGHRS, CDR2 YFSETQ. The CDR3: CASSPPDGNYEQYF. CDR3 in DNA: TGCGCCAGCAGCCCACCGGACGGGAACTACGAGCAGTACTTC.

Turning to this clone: Being one base from a much bigger clone, this may be a read error. J is TRBJ1-2 and V is TRBV3-1 (or the pseudogene TRBV3-2); D is uncertain. Germline V gene sequence: CDR1 LGHDT, CDR2 YNNKEL (reference sequence). Trimming removed 6 bases from V and 4 bases from J, with 9 bases in between. This CDR3 spans 12 amino acids. CDR3: CASRGSPYGYTF. CDR3 coding DNA: TGTGCCAGCAGGGGCAGTCCCTATGGCTACACCTTC.

This clone was observed a single time. The chain combines TRBV28 with TRBJ2-7; weak D call: TRBD1 (5 bases). In germline, CDR1 is MDHEN, CDR2 SYDVKM. This CDR3 is 14 amino acids long. The V end lost 5 bases, the J end lost 8 bases, and 19 bases lay between the germline ends. CDR3 loop: CASSTTDTFIQQYF. The DNA of the CDR3 is TGTGCCAGCAGTACTACGGACACCTTTATACAGCAGTACTTC.

This chain links TRBV11-3 with TRBJ2-5; 11 bases fit TRBD2. Germline V gene sequence: CDR1 SGHNT, CDR2 YENEEA. This CDR3 is built from 17 residues. The J segment lost 0 bases and the V segment lost 4 bases, leaving 7 bases of the junction unmatched. CDR3 nucleotide sequence: TGTGCCAGCAGCTCTGGTCTAGCGGGGGGCAACCAAGAGACCCAGTACTTC. Its translation is CASSSGLAGGNQETQYF.

V gene TRBV6-5 combines with J gene TRBJ1-5, with TRBD1 as a possible D gene (5 bases). The CDR3 runs to 14 residues. The V gene's germline CDR1 is MNHEY and CDR2 SVGAGI. Between the trimmed V and J ends, which lost 6 bases and 8 bases, there was a span of 17 bases. The CDR3 nucleotides read TGTGCCAGCAGGCCCCGGGGGGGGAAGGAGCCCCAGCATTTT. The encoded protein is CASRPRGGKEPQHF.

A few counts support this clone. The chain employs TRBV14 and TRBJ1-3, with 7 nucleotides matching TRBD1. CDR3 length: 16 residues. Germline CDR1 reads SGHDN; CDR2 reads FVKESK. The J segment lost 0 bases and the V segment lost 4 bases, leaving 6 bases of the junction unmatched. The CDR3 region has the DNA TGTGCCAGCAGCCGTCCCGGGACAGACTCTGGAAACACCATATATTTT. Translation: CASSRPGTDSGNTIYF.

V gene TRBV5-1 combines with J gene TRBJ2-3; 8 bases line up with TRBD2. V dropped 7 bases and J dropped 2; count of bases not matched to a gene: 9. The CDR3 sequence is 15 residues long. Germline V gene lookup returns CDR1 SGHRS and CDR2 YFSETQ. The CDR3 loop is CASLTSGGATDTQYF. The CDR3 DNA reads TGCGCCAGCTTGACGTCCGGGGGGGCCACAGATACGCAGTATTTT.

The chain combines TRBV10-1 with TRBJ1-1; 7 nucleotides line up with TRBD1. The CDR3 covers 13 residues. V was pared by 10 bases and J by 1 base, with 6 bases of the junction left unmatched. CDR1 is WNHNN, CDR2 SYGVQD, per germline (reference sequence). The DNA of the CDR3 is TGCGCCACCAACCGGGACAGGAACACTGAAGCTTTCTTT. Translation: CATNRDRNTEAFF.

The J gene is TRBJ1-1, the V gene TRBV29-1; D is uncertain. The germline V gene encodes CDR1 SQVTM and CDR2 ANQGSEA. This CDR3 region has 13 residues. The V gene lost 5 bases and the J gene lost 1 base, with 11 bases spanning the gap. The CDR3 region is CSVKRSGNTEAFF. The DNA for the CDR3 is TGCAGCGTTAAGCGGTCCGGGAACACTGAAGCTTTCTTT.

J is TRBJ1-1 and V is TRBV10-3; 9 bases are shared with TRBD1. The V segment lost 6 bases and the J segment 2 bases; nucleotides outside the gene matches: 1. Germline V gene sequence: CDR1 ENHRY, CDR2 SYGVKD. The CDR3 covers 13 residues. In DNA, the CDR3 is TGTGCCATCAGGGACAGGGGAAACACTGAAGCTTTCTTT. Translation gives CAIRDRGNTEAFF.

The chain joins TRBV6-5 to TRBJ1-2; no clear D. The CDR3 totals 14 residues. CDR1 and CDR2 (germline): MNHEY, SVGAGI. V lost 0 bases, J lost 2 bases, and 7 bases lay in between. The CDR3 reads CASSYSRGNYGYTF. CDR3 sequence (DNA): TGTGCCAGCAGTTACTCACGAGGGAACTATGGCTACACCTTC.

The genes are TRBV15 and TRBJ1-2; 9 nucleotides agree with TRBD1. This CDR3 is 15 amino acids long. Trimming cost V 3 bases and J 4 bases; bases outside gene matches: 6. Germline CDR1 is LNHNV and CDR2 is YYDKDF (reference sequence). Written as DNA, the CDR3 is TGTGCCACCAGCAGGGCTAGACAGGGGGTCTATGGCTACACCTTC. It codes for CATSRARQGVYGYTF.

This clone was picked up one time. V usage is TRBV7-9 and J usage is TRBJ2-5; D might be TRBD1 (5 bases). V lost 1 base and J 5 bases, leaving 8 bases between the germline ends. Germline V gives CDR1 SEHNR, CDR2 FQNEAQ (reference sequence). The CDR3 extends over 13 amino acids. This chain's CDR3 is CASSLGQGETQYF. The CDR3 DNA sequence: TGTGCCAGCAGCTTAGGTCAGGGTGAGACCCAGTACTTC.

The count of this clone is one. The chain recombines TRBV28 with TRBJ1-1; D is ambiguous. This CDR3 region has 13 residues. Trimming took 5 bases from V and 5 from J, leaving 12 bases between them. In germline, CDR1 is MDHEN, CDR2 SYDVKM. CDR3 bases: TGTGCCAGCAGTCCCTTATTCCAGACTGAAGCTTTCTTT. Its translation is CASSPLFQTEAFF.

CDR3 sequence: CASSLGTGGEPEQYF. As DNA, the CDR3 is TGCGCCAGCAGCCTAGGGACAGGGGGCGAACCGGAGCAGTACTTC. The rearrangement uses TRBV4-3 and TRBJ2-7; 12 bases align to TRBD1. This CDR3 is built from 15 residues. Trimming cost V 4 bases and J 7 bases; bases outside gene matches: 8. The germline gives CDR1 LGHNA, CDR2 YSLEER.

The rearrangement links TRBV28 to TRBJ2-7, with 13 nucleotides matching TRBD2. Germline V gene lookup returns CDR1 MDHEN and CDR2 SYDVKM. The CDR3 is 16 amino acids. Trimming took 4 bases from V and 6 from J; bases not matched to a gene: 9. The CDR3 region is CASSSLAGGPLSEQYF. CDR3 sequence (DNA): TGTGCCAGCAGTTCACTAGCGGGGGGGCCTTTGTCCGAGCAGTACTTC.

In its sample, this clone was seen once. The chain combines TRBV6-5 with TRBJ1-4, with 8 bases that match TRBD1. This CDR3 is 15 amino acids long. CDR1 MNHEY and CDR2 SVGAGI come from the germline V gene. With V trimmed by 8 bases and J by 5 bases, 10 bases remained unmatched. Written as DNA, the CDR3 is TGTGCCAGCGCCGTCGGACAGGGAGAAAATGAAAAACTGTTTTTT. It codes for CASAVGQGENEKLFF.

The chain joins TRBV28 to TRBJ2-7, with D unresolved. The length of the CDR3 is 11 residues. The V end lost 2 bases, the J end lost 4 bases, and 3 bases lay between the germline ends. Germline CDR1 reads MDHEN; CDR2 reads SYDVKM. The CDR3 coding sequence is TGTGCCAGCAGTTTACGGTACGAGCAGTACTTC. Its protein product is CASSLRYEQYF.

The chain recombines TRBV10-1 with TRBJ2-7; 8 bases map to TRBD1. Trimming at V came to 4 bases and at J to 5 bases, leaving 7 bases not matched to a gene. The CDR3 spans 14 residues. Per the germline V gene, CDR1 is WNHNN and CDR2 is SYGVQD (reference sequence). CDR3: CASSVQDREHEQYF. In nucleotides, the CDR3 is TGCGCCAGCAGTGTGCAGGACAGGGAACACGAGCAGTACTTC.

The V and J genes are TRBV1 and TRBJ2-3; the table gives TRBD2 as D, unverified against the DNA. TRBV1 is listed as a pseudogene. This CDR3 is built from 19 residues. CDR3 DNA: TGCACCAGCAGCCAAGCAACAGGGGAAGCGGGGGGCTGCACAGATACGCAGTATTTT. It encodes CTSSQATGEAGGCTDTQYF.